These 27 T cell receptor beta chains were all obtained from the same sample, sequenced in a study of chemoradiotherapy in HPV16-positive cancers. The protocol was immunoSEQ multiplex PCR, while the TCRdb copy is restricted to in-frame clones and leaves out a portion. The sample includes approximately 12,000 clones, over 75% seen only once; the top ten take around 2.4%. This material was obtained from a patient who underwent chemoradiotherapy. The receptor set was obtained from a human donor with HPV-associated anogenital cancer.

V gene TRBV15 combines with J gene TRBJ1-2; no reliable D call. Germline CDR1 is LNHNV and CDR2 is YYDKDF (reference sequence). Trimming took off 0 bases at V and 6 bases at J, with 8 bases between the two ends. This CDR3 spans 13 amino acids. The CDR3 sequence: CATSRDGRDGYTF. The DNA of the CDR3 is TGTGCCACCAGCAGAGATGGGAGGGATGGCTACACCTTC.

The gene calls are TRBV15 and TRBJ2-1; TRBD1 or TRBD2 may be the D gene (5 bases each). The CDR3 runs 16 residues. CDR1 and CDR2 (germline): LNHNV, YYDKDF (reference sequence). Trimming took off 2 bases at V and 2 bases at J, with 13 bases between the two ends. Here the CDR3 DNA reads TGTGCCACCAGCAGACCCTATGGGGGTGCCTACAATGAGCAGTTCTTC. It codes for CATSRPYGGAYNEQFF.

The rearrangement links TRBV4-1 to TRBJ1-1; D is uncertain. Trimming shortened V by 4 bases and J by 3 bases, and 18 bases separated the two germline ends. Germline V gene sequence: CDR1 MGHRA, CDR2 YSYEKL. This CDR3 comprises 16 residues. Here the CDR3 DNA reads TGCGCCAGCAGCCTCCAATTAACGGGGAGATACACTGAAGCTTTCTTT. Residues: CASSLQLTGRYTEAFF.

The V and J genes are TRBV21-1 and TRBJ1-5. TRBV21-1 is classified as a pseudogene. The CDR3 runs to 11 residues. The CDR3 here is CASSSRQPQHF. CDR3 DNA sequence: TGTGCCAGCAGCTCCCGGCAGCCCCAGCATTTT.

The CDR3 protein is CASSTQVRGTDTQYF. CDR3 DNA sequence: TGTGCCAGTAGTACACAGGTCCGGGGCACAGATACGCAGTATTTT. V and J are TRBV19 and TRBJ2-3; D may be TRBD1 (5 bases). Trimming removed 4 bases from V and 1 base from J, with 12 bases in between. CDR3 length equals 15 residues. CDR1 is LNHDA, CDR2 SQIVND, per germline (reference sequence).

This CDR3 reads CASSQQTVEELFF. The CDR3 DNA sequence: TGTGCCAGCAGCCAGCAAACAGTCGAGGAGCTGTTTTTT. This chain uses TRBV4-2 with TRBJ2-2; D unclear. The CDR3 consists of 13 residues. Germline V gene lookup returns CDR1 LGHNA and CDR2 YNFKEQ. V lost 3 bases to trimming and J lost 10 bases, with 12 bases between them.

V gene TRBV18 combines with J gene TRBJ2-2; D is ambiguous. V was shortened by 3 bases and J by 2 bases, with 1 base between the two germline ends. This CDR3 spans 12 amino acids. Germline V CDR1 and CDR2: KGHSH, LQKENI. The CDR3 DNA follows: TGTGCCAGCTCACCCAACACCGGGGAGCTGTTTTTT. Translating it yields CASSPNTGELFF. The whole variable domain, remainder taken from reference TRBV18 and TRBJ2-2, is NAGVMQNPRHLVRRRGQEARLRCSPMKGHSHVYWYRQLPEEGLKFMVYLQKENIIDESGMPKERFSAEFPKEGPSILRIQQVVRGDSAAYFCASSPNTGELFFGEGSRLTVL.

This clone was counted once. The chain uses TRBV5-5 and TRBJ1-4; D call uncertain. The V gene's germline CDR1 is SGHKS and CDR2 YYEKEE (reference sequence). The CDR3 has 13 amino acids. The V end lost 4 bases, the J end lost 7 bases, and 11 bases lay between the germline ends. CDR3 loop: CASSLEKTEKLFF. The CDR3 DNA is TGTGCCAGCAGCCTCGAAAAGACTGAAAAACTGTTTTTT.

This rearrangement joins TRBV4-3 to TRBJ2-1; 11 positions agree with TRBD1. After removal of 0 bases from V and 4 bases from J, the junction contained 2 bases not matched to a gene. Germline V lookup: CDR1 LGHNA, CDR2 YSLEER. The CDR3 length is 16 residues. CDR3 in amino acids: CASSQEGQGGYNEQFF. Here the CDR3 DNA reads TGCGCCAGCAGCCAAGAGGGACAGGGGGGATACAATGAGCAGTTCTTC.

The V call is TRBV2, the J call TRBJ1-2; D is perhaps TRBD1 (5 bases). Germline V gene data show CDR1 as SNHLY and CDR2 as FYNNEI. Deletions cut 6 bases from V and 6 bases from J, with 17 bases between. CDR3 length equals 14 residues. The CDR3, as DNA: TGTGCCAGCAGGCCGGGACTCCTAGAGCATGGCTACACCTTC. It yields the protein CASRPGLLEHGYTF.

V is TRBV5-6 and J is TRBJ1-6; no firm D call. Germline loops: CDR1 SGHDT, CDR2 YYEEEE. The CDR3 loop spans 14 amino acids. Trimming removed 0 bases at V and 9 bases at J, with 10 bases between. The CDR3, as DNA: TGTGCCAGCAGCTTGGAGGGAGGGTTTTCACCCCTCCACTTT. This codes for CASSLEGGFSPLHF. Supplemented by reference TRBV5-6 and TRBJ1-6, the full variable domain reads DAGVTQSPTHLIKTRGQQVTLRCSPKSGHDTVSWYQQALGQGPQFIFQYYEEEERQRGNFPDRFSGHQFPNYSSELNVNALLLGDSALYLCASSLEGGFSPLHFGNGTRLTVT.

This chain uses TRBV30 with TRBJ2-1; no firm D call. The V gene's germline CDR1 is GTSNPN and CDR2 SVGIG (reference sequence). CDR3 size: 12 residues. Trimming removed 4 bases from V and 5 bases from J, with 9 bases in between. CDR3 region: CAWTLPNNEQFF. CDR3 sequence (DNA): TGTGCCTGGACCCTCCCTAACAATGAGCAGTTCTTC. The whole variable domain, remainder taken from reference TRBV30 and TRBJ2-1, is SQTIHQWPATLVQPVGSPLSLECTVEGTSNPNLYWYRQAAGRGLQLLFYSVGIGQISSEVPQNLSASRPQDRQFILSSKKLLLSDSGFYLCAWTLPNNEQFFGPGTRLTVL.

The chain recombines TRBV6-5 with TRBJ1-5, with D possibly TRBD1 on 6 matching bases. V gave up 4 bases and J gave up 3 bases, with 13 bases separating them. This CDR3 is built from 15 residues. Germline V gives CDR1 MNHEY, CDR2 SVGAGI. This CDR3 reads CASSLDRNFNQPQHF. The CDR3 DNA sequence: TGTGCCAGCAGTTTGGACAGAAACTTCAATCAGCCCCAGCATTTT.

The rearrangement joins TRBV7-9 to TRBJ2-1, with TRBD2 matching over 10 bases. The CDR3 sequence is 16 residues long. Germline CDR1 reads SEHNR; CDR2 reads FQNEAQ (reference sequence). The V and J ends lost 2 bases and 4 bases, in that order; junction bases with no gene match: 5. The CDR3 protein is CASSLRRLAGYNEQFF. The CDR3 DNA reads as TGTGCCAGCAGCTTAAGGAGACTAGCGGGTTACAATGAGCAGTTCTTC. The whole variable domain, filled in from reference TRBV7-9 and TRBJ2-1, reads DTGVSQNPRHKITKRGQNVTFRCDPISEHNRLYWYRQTLGQGPEFLTYFQNEAQLEKSRLLSDRFSAERPKGSFSTLEIQRTEQGDSAMYLCASSLRRLAGYNEQFFGPGTRLTVL.

This clone was found once. This chain joins TRBV2 and TRBJ2-2, with TRBD1 identical over 7 bases. The V and J ends lost 5 bases and 3 bases, in that order; junction bases with no gene match: 6. This CDR3 comprises 15 residues. Germline V gives CDR1 SNHLY, CDR2 FYNNEI. CDR3 protein: CASSPTGRDTGELFF. The CDR3 nucleotides read TGTGCCAGCAGTCCGACAGGGCGGGACACCGGGGAGCTGTTTTTT.

V is TRBV5-1 and J is TRBJ1-2, with 8 nucleotides matching TRBD1. The CDR3 extends over 15 amino acids. J gave up 6 bases and V 4 bases, and 11 bases lay outside the gene matches. Germline V gives CDR1 SGHRS, CDR2 YFSETQ. CDR3 nucleotides: TGCGCCAGCAGCAGGGACAGGAAAGGCCCGGATGGCTACACCTTC. As protein: CASSRDRKGPDGYTF.

CDR3 loop: CASSDAGIDSQPQHF. DNA of the CDR3: TGTGCCAGCAGTGACGCGGGGATTGATAGTCAGCCCCAGCATTTT. The J gene is TRBJ1-5, the V gene TRBV6-1, with no clear D. Trimming cost V 3 bases and J 6 bases, with 15 bases left between them. From germline, CDR1 is MNHNS and CDR2 SASEGT. The CDR3 runs to 15 residues.

V is TRBV5-3 and J is TRBJ1-1; D gene unclear. TRBV5-3 is an ORF, and what it does is uncertain. The CDR3 has 13 residues. V lost 4 bases and J 13 bases, leaving 20 bases between the germline ends. CDR3 sequence reads: CARSPVLGWADFF. The CDR3 bases are TGTGCCAGAAGCCCCGTGCTCGGATGGGCTGATTTCTTT.

The rearrangement joins TRBV30 to TRBJ1-2, with a possible D match to TRBD1 (5 bases). This CDR3 has 13 residues. V was trimmed by 3 bases and J by 0 bases, leaving 8 bases between them. Germline V CDR1 and CDR2: GTSNPN, SVGIG (reference sequence). CDR3 region: CAWRRGSNYGYTF. The CDR3, as DNA: TGTGCCTGGAGGAGGGGATCTAACTATGGCTACACCTTC.

The rearrangement joins TRBV4-3 to TRBJ2-1; 12 bases map to TRBD2. V was pared by 2 bases and J by 6 bases, with 5 bases of the junction left unmatched. Germline loops: CDR1 LGHNA, CDR2 YSLEER. This CDR3 region has 16 residues. The CDR3 DNA is TGCGCCAGCAGCCAATCTAGCGGGGGGGCCCCCAATGAGCAGTTCTTC. Translation gives CASSQSSGGAPNEQFF.

The rearrangement links TRBV19 to TRBJ2-1; D is unclear. CDR1 and CDR2 (germline): LNHDA, SQIVND (reference sequence). This CDR3 comprises 16 residues. Between the trimmed V and J ends, which lost 3 bases and 7 bases, there was a span of 19 bases. The CDR3 DNA reads as TGTGCCAGTAGTATGGTGCTGTTACAGCTTCAGAATGAGCAGTTCTTC. This codes for CASSMVLLQLQNEQFF.

The chain is built from TRBV4-2 and TRBJ1-1, with D uncertain. Germline CDR1 is LGHNA and CDR2 is YNFKEQ. The V end was cut by 2 bases, the J end by 2 bases, with 0 bases between. The CDR3 has 11 amino acids. In DNA, the CDR3 is TGTGCCAGCAGCCAAAACACTGAAGCTTTCTTT. This gives the protein CASSQNTEAFF.

This clone occurred a few times. The chain carries TRBV19 and TRBJ1-5; 7 bases line up with TRBD1. CDR1 and CDR2 from the germline V gene are LNHDA and SQIVND (reference sequence). Losses at the gene ends were 5 bases for V and 7 bases for J; bases not matched to a gene: 8. The CDR3 spans 14 residues. The CDR3 loop reads CASSPDRVSQPQHF. As DNA, the CDR3 is TGTGCCAGTAGTCCTGACAGGGTCTCACAGCCCCAGCATTTT.

V is TRBV29-1 and J is TRBJ2-7; 9 bases line up with TRBD2. After removal of 4 bases from V and 2 bases from J, the junction contained 6 bases not matched to a gene. This CDR3 region has 14 residues. Germline lookup yields CDR1 SQVTM and CDR2 ANQGSEA. CDR3 coding DNA: TGCAGCGTTGGGGCGGGGGGGGCTACCTACGAGCAGTACTTC. This sequence encodes CSVGAGGATYEQYF.

The J gene is TRBJ1-6, the V gene TRBV5-5, with D perhaps matching TRBD1 (5 bases). Deletions cut 4 bases from V and 8 bases from J, with 13 bases between. The germline V gene encodes CDR1 SGHKS and CDR2 YYEKEE (reference sequence). The CDR3 is made up of 14 amino acids. CDR3 nucleotide sequence: TGTGCCAGCAGCCCCAGGGATGGGGATTCACCCCTCCACTTT. Its protein product is CASSPRDGDSPLHF.

V usage is TRBV5-6 and J usage is TRBJ2-1; 11 bases are shared with TRBD2. The CDR3 runs to 15 residues. The germline CDR1 and CDR2 sequences are SGHDT and YYEEEE. Trimming at V came to 4 bases and at J to 4 bases, leaving 4 bases not matched to a gene. CDR3 in DNA: TGTGCCAGCAGCATCCTAGCGGGGGGTTACAATGAGCAGTTCTTC. It is translated as CASSILAGGYNEQFF.

The chain combines TRBV7-3 with TRBJ2-3; 10 nucleotides align to TRBD2. Germline CDR1 is SGHTA and CDR2 is FQGTGA. The CDR3 has 17 residues. V dropped 8 bases and J dropped 6; count of bases not matched to a gene: 17. The chain's CDR3 is CASSQGSGGAVLDTQYF. The CDR3 DNA reads as TGTGCCAGCTCCCAGGGCAGCGGGGGGGCCGTTTTGGATACGCAGTATTTT.